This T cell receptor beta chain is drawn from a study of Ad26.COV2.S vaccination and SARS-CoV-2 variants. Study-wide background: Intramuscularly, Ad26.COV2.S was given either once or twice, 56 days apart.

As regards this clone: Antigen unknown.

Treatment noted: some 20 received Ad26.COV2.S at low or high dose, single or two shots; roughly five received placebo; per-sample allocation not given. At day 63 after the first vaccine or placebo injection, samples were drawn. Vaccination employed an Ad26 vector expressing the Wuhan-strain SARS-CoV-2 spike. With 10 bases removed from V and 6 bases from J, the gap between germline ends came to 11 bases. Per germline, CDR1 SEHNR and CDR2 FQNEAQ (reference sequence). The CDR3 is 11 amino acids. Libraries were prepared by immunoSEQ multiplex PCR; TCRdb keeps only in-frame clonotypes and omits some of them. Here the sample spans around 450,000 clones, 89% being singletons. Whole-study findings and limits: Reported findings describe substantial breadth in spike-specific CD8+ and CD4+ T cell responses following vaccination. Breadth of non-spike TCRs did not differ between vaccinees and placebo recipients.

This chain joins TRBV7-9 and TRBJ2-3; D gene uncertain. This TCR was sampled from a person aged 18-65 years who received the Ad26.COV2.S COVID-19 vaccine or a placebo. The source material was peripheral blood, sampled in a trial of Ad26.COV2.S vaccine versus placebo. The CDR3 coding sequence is TGTGCCACAGTCTATGGGGATACGCAGTATTTT. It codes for CATVYGDTQYF.